This TCR beta chain was identified during a study of CD8+CD57+ T cells in acquired aplastic anemia. Turning to the study itself: Sorted CD4+ plus CD8+ cells gave DNA averaging roughly 3 ug. Broader study findings: Levels of CD8+ Simpson's diversity were not significantly distinct in patients versus controls.

This CDR3 spans 15 amino acids. Germline CDR1 SGHVS, CDR2 FNYEAQ. This clonotype was picked up one time. Its target is not known. The junction differs from germline at one of its ends, possibly a read error. The patients chosen for sequencing had shown expansion of CD8+CD57+ cells (detected by flow cytometry). Template material for TCR beta VDJ and CDR3 profiling consisted of genomic DNA. TCRdb independently ran MiXCR on the reads; one entry per CDR3 protein. Altogether about 290,000 distinct CDR3 sequences are present, about 50% being singletons, with the ten largest covering 1% to 1.5%. This TCR derives from a human donor with aplastic anemia. Sequencing was done on a sample of sorted CD4+, CD8+, or CD8+CD57+ T cells (not recorded which) from PBMCs. This chain joins TRBV7-6 and TRBJ2-7, with TRBD2 matching over 9 bases. The CDR3 DNA reads as TGCGCCAGCAACTCCCTAGCGGGGCCCTTCTACGAGCAGTACTTC. Protein sequence: CASNSLAGPFYEQYF.